This section outlines one T cell receptor (beta chain) sequence together with its context. Its matching antigen is unknown. This record comes from a study of shared clonotypes between healthy human individuals. Overall study findings and caveats: Clonotypes shared by all four sorted-subset donors had higher generation probabilities than non-shared clonotypes.

Deep was the level at which the assay was run. TCRdb's copy holds only in-frame clones and misses some; the assay was immunoSEQ multiplex PCR. Of some 200,000 clones listed, roughly 70% are singletons. This clonotype originated in a man aged 25-40 years in good health. Sequenced material: memory CD4+ T cells sorted from blood. As to subset: CD45RA-negative fraction.

CDR3 amino acids: CASSPGPFSYNEQFF. The DNA of the CDR3 is TGTGCCAGCAGCCCCGGGCCGTTTAGCTACAATGAGCAGTTCTTC. The gene calls are TRBV11-2 and TRBJ2-1, with D unresolved. Germline-derived CDR1 and CDR2 are SGHAT and FQNNGV. The CDR3 sequence is 15 residues long. Trimming pared 5 bases from V and 3 bases from J, leaving 14 bases between.